The clone carrying this T cell receptor (beta chain) was recorded once. TCR alpha and beta CDR3 regions were amplified from RNA using iRepertoire nested multiplex PCR. TCRdb processed the multiplex PCR reads anew with MiXCR; each CDR3 protein has one entry. The table includes approximately 90,000 distinct CDR3 sequences, around a quarter detected once. V was shortened by 0 bases and J by 1 base, with 10 bases between the two germline ends. This CDR3 has 15 amino acids. CDR1 and CDR2 (germline): SGHKS, YYEKEE (reference sequence). The data belong to a study of glioma-infiltrating T cells. The sample comprised glioma tissue, nonneoplastic brain tissue, or PBMCs (not recorded which). This sequence was found in a human donor with low-grade glioma or glioblastoma, undergoing nonglioma brain surgery, or in good health (not recorded which). This chain connects TRBV5-5 to TRBJ2-5; the D gene is possibly TRBD2 (5 bases). The DNA for the CDR3 is TGTGCCAGCAGCTTGGTTTTCGGACTCCAAGAGACCCAGTACTTC. It yields the protein CASSLVFGLQETQYF. Using reference TRBV5-5 and TRBJ2-5 for the parts outside the CDR3, the full variable domain is DAGVTQSPTHLIKTRGQQVTLRCSPISGHKSVSWYQQVLGQGPQFIFQYYEKEERGRGNFPDRFSARQFPNYSSELNVNALLLGDSALYLCASSLVFGLQETQYFGPGTRLLVL.